The sequence of this T cell receptor beta chain was determined in a study of T-cell memory formation after mild COVID-19. Study findings and constraints: The authors did not confirm SARS-CoV-2 specificity of second-wave clones peaking day 37. Detection of some responders pre-infection suggested pre-existing cross-reactive memory T cells participated.

About this clonotype itself: What it recognizes is unknown.

V shed 7 bases and J 1 base; nucleotides not matched to a gene: 7. This CDR3 has 16 amino acids. Researchers used 5'RACE with constant-segment primers to make TCR alpha and TCR beta cDNA libraries that carry sample barcodes and UMIs. One entry per CDR3 protein, called by TCRdb with MiXCR from the 5' RACE reads. Altogether some 70,000 distinct CDR3 sequences are present, roughly 17% being singletons, with the ten largest covering 30% to 35%. Material for sequencing was PBMCs or a T cell subset sorted from them (not recorded which). The receptor was isolated from an adult woman who had mild COVID-19 (a few samples of this study predate the infection). Cell type and time point are not known. This chain connects TRBV12-3 or TRBV12-4 to TRBJ2-3; TRBD2 aligns across 11 bases. CDR3 DNA: TGTGCCAGCACCTCGGGACTAGCGGCCCGCACAGATACGCAGTATTTT. Protein product: CASTSGLAARTDTQYF.